This T cell receptor beta chain was captured by sequencing in a study of Graves' ophthalmopathy and Graves' hyperthyroidism. This clonotype has a handful of counts. No antigen is known for it. The CDR3 loop spans 15 amino acids. Germline V gene lookup returns CDR1 SGHAT and CDR2 FQNNGV. The germline V and J ends were trimmed by 3 bases and 4 bases, with 15 bases remaining between them. TCR beta CDR3 amplification used RNA transcripts. First-round RT-PCR relied on HTBI primers, and a second-round multiplex PCR came next. TCRdb re-called the multiplex PCR reads through MiXCR, storing one row per CDR3 protein. The table has about 370,000 distinct CDR3 sequences, roughly 15% seen once; the top ten hold 2.4%. Regarding the study as a whole: For predicting ophthalmopathy progression, the model had 70.59% sensitivity and 72.22% specificity. From stable hyperthyroidism, ophthalmopathy was separated by a 13-signature model with just under 90% sensitivity and approximately 84% specificity.

Hyperthyroidism in these 18- to 65-year-old patients was newly diagnosed, lasting under 2 months. The PBMC fraction was derived from 9.5 to 10 ml of fresh peripheral blood. The V call is TRBV11-2, the J call TRBJ1-1; D uncertain. The clonotype originates from an adult woman with stable Graves' hyperthyroidism. Sequencing used peripheral blood. DNA for the CDR3: TGTGCCAGCAGCTTTTCGCGGGAGTGGGGCACTGAAGCTTTCTTT. As protein: CASSFSREWGTEAFF.